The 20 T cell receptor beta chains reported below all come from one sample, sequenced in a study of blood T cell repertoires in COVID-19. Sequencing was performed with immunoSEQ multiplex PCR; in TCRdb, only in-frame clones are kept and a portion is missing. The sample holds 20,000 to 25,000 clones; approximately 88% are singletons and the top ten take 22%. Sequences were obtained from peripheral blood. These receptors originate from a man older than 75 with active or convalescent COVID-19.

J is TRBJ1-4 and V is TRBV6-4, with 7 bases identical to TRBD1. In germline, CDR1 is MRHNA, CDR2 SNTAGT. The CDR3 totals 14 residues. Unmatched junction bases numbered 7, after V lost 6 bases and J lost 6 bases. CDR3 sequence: CASSRDSGHEKLFF. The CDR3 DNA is TGTGCCAGCAGCAGGGACAGCGGTCATGAAAAACTGTTTTTT.

CDR3 amino acids: CASRKGVWEKLFF. The CDR3 nucleotides are TGCGCCAGCAGAAAGGGGGTTTGGGAAAAACTGTTTTTT. The chain uses TRBV5-1 and TRBJ1-4; D is perhaps TRBD1 (6 bases). Germline V gene data show CDR1 as SGHRS and CDR2 as YFSETQ. The CDR3 sequence is 13 residues long. Trimming stripped 5 bases from V and 8 bases from J, with 13 bases between. Full variable domain (remainder filled in from reference TRBV5-1 and TRBJ1-4): KAGVTQTPRYLIKTRGQQVTLSCSPISGHRSVSWYQQTPGQGLQFLFEYFSETQRNKGNFPGRFSGRQFSNSRSEMNVSTLELGDSALYLCASRKGVWEKLFFGSGTQLSVL.

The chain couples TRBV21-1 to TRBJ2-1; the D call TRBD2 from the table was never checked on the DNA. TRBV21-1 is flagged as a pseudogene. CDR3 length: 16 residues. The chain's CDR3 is CARALGTSGSMNEQFF. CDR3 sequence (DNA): TGTGCCAGAGCATTAGGTACTAGCGGGAGTATGAATGAGCAGTTCTTC.

CDR3 protein: CASSDRGYGYTF. The CDR3 DNA is TGTGCCAGCAGTGACAGGGGCTATGGCTACACCTTC. V is TRBV12-3 or TRBV12-4 and J is TRBJ1-2; 8 positions agree with TRBD1. With V trimmed by 5 bases and J by 4 bases, 0 bases remained unmatched. The CDR3 runs 12 residues.

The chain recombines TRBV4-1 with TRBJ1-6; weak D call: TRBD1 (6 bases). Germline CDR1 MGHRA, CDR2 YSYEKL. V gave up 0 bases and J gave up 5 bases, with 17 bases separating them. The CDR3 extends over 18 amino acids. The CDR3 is CASSQDGRGGRHNSPLHF. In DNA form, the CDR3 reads TGCGCCAGCAGCCAAGATGGGCGAGGGGGACGACATAATTCACCCCTCCACTTT.

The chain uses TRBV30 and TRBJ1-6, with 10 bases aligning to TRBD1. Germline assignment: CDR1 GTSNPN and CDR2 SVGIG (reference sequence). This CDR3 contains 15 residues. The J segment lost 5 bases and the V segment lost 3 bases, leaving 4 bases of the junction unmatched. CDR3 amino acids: CAWRGTGANNSPLHF. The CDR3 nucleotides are TGTGCCTGGAGGGGGACAGGGGCAAATAATTCACCCCTCCACTTT.

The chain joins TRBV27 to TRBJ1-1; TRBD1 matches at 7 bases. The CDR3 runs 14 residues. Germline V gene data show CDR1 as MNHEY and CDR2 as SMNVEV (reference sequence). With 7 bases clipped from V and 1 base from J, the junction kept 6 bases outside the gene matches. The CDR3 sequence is CASKRNRGNTEAFF. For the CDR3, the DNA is TGTGCCAGCAAAAGGAACAGGGGGAACACTGAAGCTTTCTTT.

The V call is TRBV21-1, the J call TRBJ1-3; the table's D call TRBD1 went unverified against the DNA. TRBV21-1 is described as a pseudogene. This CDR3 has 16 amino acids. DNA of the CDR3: TGTGCCAGCAGCAAAACAGGGCACGAATCTGGAAACACCATATATTTT. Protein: CASSKTGHESGNTIYF.

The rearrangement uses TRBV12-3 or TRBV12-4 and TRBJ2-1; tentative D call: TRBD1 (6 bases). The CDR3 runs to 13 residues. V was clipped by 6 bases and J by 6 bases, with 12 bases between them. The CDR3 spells CASSLTGFNEQFF. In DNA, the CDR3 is TGTGCCAGCAGCCTGACAGGTTTCAATGAGCAGTTCTTC.

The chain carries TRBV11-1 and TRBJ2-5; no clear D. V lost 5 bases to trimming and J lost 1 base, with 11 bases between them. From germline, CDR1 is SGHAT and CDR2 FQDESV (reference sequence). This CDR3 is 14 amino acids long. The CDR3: CASSTNMGQETQYF. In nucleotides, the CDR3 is TGTGCCAGCAGCACTAATATGGGCCAAGAGACCCAGTACTTC.

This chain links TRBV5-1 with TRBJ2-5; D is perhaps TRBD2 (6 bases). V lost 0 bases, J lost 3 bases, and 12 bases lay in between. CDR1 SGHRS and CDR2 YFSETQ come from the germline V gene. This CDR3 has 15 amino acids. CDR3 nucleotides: TGCGCCAGCAGCTTGGTCCTCCGCGGGGAAGAGACCCAGTACTTC. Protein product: CASSLVLRGEETQYF.

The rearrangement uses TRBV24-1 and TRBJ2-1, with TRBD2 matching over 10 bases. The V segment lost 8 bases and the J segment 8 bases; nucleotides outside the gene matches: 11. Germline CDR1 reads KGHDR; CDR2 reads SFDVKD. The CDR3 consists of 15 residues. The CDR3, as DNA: TGTGCCACCAAGTTACTAGCGGGATGTCCCGATGAGCAGTTCTTC. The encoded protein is CATKLLAGCPDEQFF.

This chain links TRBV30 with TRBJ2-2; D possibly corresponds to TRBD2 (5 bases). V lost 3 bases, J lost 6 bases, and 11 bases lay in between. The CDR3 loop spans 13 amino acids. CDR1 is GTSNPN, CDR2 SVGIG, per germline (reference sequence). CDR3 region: CAWSRGRAGELFF. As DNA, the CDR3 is TGTGCCTGGAGCCGGGGAAGGGCCGGGGAGCTGTTTTTT.

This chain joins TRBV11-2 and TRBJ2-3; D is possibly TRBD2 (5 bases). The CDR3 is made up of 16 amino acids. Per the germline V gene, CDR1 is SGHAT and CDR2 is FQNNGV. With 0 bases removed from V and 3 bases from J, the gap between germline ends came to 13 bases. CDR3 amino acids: CASSLDSARGTDTQYF. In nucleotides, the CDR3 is TGTGCCAGCAGCTTAGACTCAGCCCGAGGGACAGATACGCAGTATTTT.

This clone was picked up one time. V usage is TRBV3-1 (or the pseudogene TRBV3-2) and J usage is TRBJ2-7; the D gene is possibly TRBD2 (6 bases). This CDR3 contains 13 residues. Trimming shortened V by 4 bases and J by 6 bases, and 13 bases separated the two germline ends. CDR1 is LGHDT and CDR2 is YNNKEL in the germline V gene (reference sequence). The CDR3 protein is CASSPGLGGEQYF. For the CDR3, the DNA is TGTGCCAGCAGCCCGGGACTGGGCGGCGAGCAGTACTTC.

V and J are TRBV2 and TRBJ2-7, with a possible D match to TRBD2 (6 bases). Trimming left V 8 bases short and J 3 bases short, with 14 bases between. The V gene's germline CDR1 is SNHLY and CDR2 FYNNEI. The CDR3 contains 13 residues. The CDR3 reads CASVRGSVYEQYF. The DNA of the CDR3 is TGTGCCAGCGTCCGGGGGTCAGTCTACGAGCAGTACTTC.

DNA for the CDR3: TGTGCCAGCAGCTTAGGCCCAGCGGGAGGGTCTGCCTACGAGCAGTACTTC. It yields the protein CASSLGPAGGSAYEQYF. The chain uses TRBV7-9 and TRBJ2-7; 10 bases line up with TRBD2. Losses at the gene ends were 1 base for V and 2 bases for J; bases not matched to a gene: 8. The CDR3 is made up of 17 amino acids. Germline-derived CDR1 and CDR2 are SEHNR and FQNEAQ (reference sequence).

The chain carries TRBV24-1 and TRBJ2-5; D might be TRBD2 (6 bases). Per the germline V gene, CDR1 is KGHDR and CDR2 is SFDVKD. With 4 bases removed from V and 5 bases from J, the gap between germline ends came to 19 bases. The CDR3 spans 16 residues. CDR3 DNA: TGTGCCACCAGTGAAAATAGCGGCCGGGGTAGGGAGACCCAGTACTTC. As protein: CATSENSGRGRETQYF.

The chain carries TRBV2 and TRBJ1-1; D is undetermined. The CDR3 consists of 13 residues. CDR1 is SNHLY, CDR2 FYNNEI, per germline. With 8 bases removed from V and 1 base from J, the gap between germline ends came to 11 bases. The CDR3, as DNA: TGTGCCAGCCCGAAGCGGGGGAACACTGAAGCTTTCTTT. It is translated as CASPKRGNTEAFF.

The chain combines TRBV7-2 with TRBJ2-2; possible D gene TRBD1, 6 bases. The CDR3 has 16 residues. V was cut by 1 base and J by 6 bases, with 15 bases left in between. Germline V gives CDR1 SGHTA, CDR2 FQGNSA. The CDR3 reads CASSLVSRAGAGELFF. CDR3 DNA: TGTGCCAGCAGCTTAGTTTCCAGGGCAGGGGCCGGGGAGCTGTTTTTT. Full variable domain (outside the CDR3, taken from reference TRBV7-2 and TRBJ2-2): GAGVSQSPSNKVTEKGKDVELRCDPISGHTALYWYRQSLGQGLEFLIYFQGNSAPDKSGLPSDRFSAERTGGSVSTLTIQRTQQEDSAVYLCASSLVSRAGAGELFFGEGSRLTVL.